Given below is one TCR beta chain in context. Its antigen is not identified. This sample was included in a study of T-cell memory formation after mild COVID-19. Broader study findings: Mostly located in CM and EM were contracting CD4+ clones, with contracting CD8+ clones located in EMRA.

Each CDR3 protein gets one entry after TCRdb re-called the 5' RACE reads with MiXCR. The sample carries about 360,000 distinct CDR3 sequences, around 13% recorded once. CDR1 and CDR2 from the germline V gene are SNHLY and FYNNEI. CDR3 length: 14 residues. The V end was cut by 4 bases, the J end by 8 bases, with 15 bases between. This chain connects TRBV2 to TRBJ2-1; D possibly matches TRBD1 or TRBD2 (6 bases each). Sequenced: PBMCs or a T cell subset sorted from them (not recorded which). The TCR was taken from a man between 18 and 29 years old who had mild COVID-19 (a few samples of this study predate the infection). Cell type and time point are not known. Here the CDR3 reads CASSVYREVDEQFF. The CDR3 DNA is TGTGCCAGCAGTGTCTACAGGGAGGTCGATGAGCAGTTCTTC.